The clone carrying this T cell receptor beta chain was counted once. The CDR3 runs 14 residues. Per the germline V gene, CDR1 is SGHDN and CDR2 is FVKESK. Trimming shortened V by 6 bases and J by 4 bases, and 10 bases separated the two germline ends. The sample belongs to a study of blood T cell repertoires in COVID-19. Across the whole study: Samples taken during acute and convalescent COVID-19 were collected in the United States, Italy and Spain. In each case, the material was cDNA or gDNA derived from T cells, B-cell-depleted T cells, or PBMCs.

Authors' data handling: Amplifying reference gene primers gave estimates of nucleated cell counts. Repertoires were generated with immunoSEQ multiplex PCR, while TCRdb's copy carries only in-frame clones and drops some. D and trimming come from the DNA, and the V and J calls and clone size come from that table. The repertoire consists of around 200,000 clones, with about 81% occurring once and the leading ten covering 13% to 15%. The origin of this receptor is a man aged 30 to 45 with active or convalescent COVID-19. Sequenced input: peripheral blood. The chain employs TRBV14 and TRBJ1-6, with D perhaps matching TRBD1 (5 bases). CDR3 protein: CASRLGLYNSPLHF. CDR3 DNA: TGTGCCAGCAGGCTGGGACTGTATAATTCACCCCTCCACTTT.